The T cell receptor beta chain described here comes from a study of T cell repertoires in cytomegalovirus infection (dated by TCRdb to about 2019). Regarding the research as a whole: Peptide stimulations targeted recently identified HLA-C-restricted CMV epitopes, whose presentation resists viral immunomodulation, together with well-studied HLA-B-restricted epitopes. The HLA type of each donor mattered for the analysis, because public TCR beta signatures pointed to carriage of CMV infection along with the matching HLA type. What the research found in general, with its limitations: In both this cohort and an independent cohort of some 370 donors, the cumulative frequency of public TCR beta family members distinguished carriers of CMV infection plus the relevant HLA type. In the ex vivo response, HLA-C-restricted CMV-specific TCR beta clonotypes were dominant, and in two of eight donors the single most frequent clonotype came from this HLA-C-restricted group.

Of note for this clonotype: Which antigen it targets is not known. No base-level quality is on record; no much larger clone is a single base apart.

The germline ends are 8 bases apart after V is trimmed by 0 bases and J by 8 bases. The CDR3 sequence holds 13 residues, the cysteine and phenylalanine included. The sequence is cut down to CDR3 DNA, 39 bases in frame from base 1. The germline V gene specifies MGHRA as CDR1 and YSYEKL as CDR2. The sample's treatment or condition, from its label and the paper: in vitro stimulation with specific CMV peptide epitopes to enrich CMV-specific T cells. For sequencing, an Illumina HiSeq 1500 was employed. TCRdb took the public reads, trimmed them with fastp at Q25, ran MiXCR for clone calling and kept in-frame beta chains. Under each unique CDR3 protein, matching rows form one entry showing the most common genes and DNA. A total of roughly 990,000 distinct CDR3 sequences appear in this sample, 30% to 40% of them only once. The ten largest clones add up to more than 12% of the sample.

The receptor comes from a human donor in good health (CMV status not recorded). Some clones in this sample may be carry-over from other donors' samples. In this chain, TRBV4-1 is recombined with TRBJ2-1; the D gene identity is not certain. The source material was cultured CD8+ T cells from PBMCs, sampled from culture after CMV antigen stimulation. Here is the DNA: TGCGCCAGCAGCCAAGAACAGTGGGATGAGCAGTTCTTC. The resulting protein is CASSQEQWDEQFF.